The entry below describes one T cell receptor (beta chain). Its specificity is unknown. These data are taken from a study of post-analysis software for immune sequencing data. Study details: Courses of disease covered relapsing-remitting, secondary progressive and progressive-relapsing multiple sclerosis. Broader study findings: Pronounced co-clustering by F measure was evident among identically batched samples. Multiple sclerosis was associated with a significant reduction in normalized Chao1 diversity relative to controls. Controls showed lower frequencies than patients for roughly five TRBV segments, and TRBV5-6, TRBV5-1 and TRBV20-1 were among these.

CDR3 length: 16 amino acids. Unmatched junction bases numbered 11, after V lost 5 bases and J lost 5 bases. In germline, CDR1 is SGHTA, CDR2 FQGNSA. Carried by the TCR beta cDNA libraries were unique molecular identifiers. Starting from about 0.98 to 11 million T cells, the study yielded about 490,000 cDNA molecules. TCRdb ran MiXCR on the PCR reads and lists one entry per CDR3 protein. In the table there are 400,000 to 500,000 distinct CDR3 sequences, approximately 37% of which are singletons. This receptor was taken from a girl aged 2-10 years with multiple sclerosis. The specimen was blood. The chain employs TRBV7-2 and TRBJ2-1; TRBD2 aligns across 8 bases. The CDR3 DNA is TGTGCCAGCAGCGACTGGGGTAGCGGGAAAAACAATGAGCAGTTCTTC. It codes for CASSDWGSGKNNEQFF. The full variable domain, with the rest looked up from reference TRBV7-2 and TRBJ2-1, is GAGVSQSPSNKVTEKGKDVELRCDPISGHTALYWYRQSLGQGLEFLIYFQGNSAPDKSGLPSDRFSAERTGGSVSTLTIQRTQQEDSAVYLCASSDWGSGKNNEQFFGPGTRLTVL.